Below, 20 T cell receptor beta chains from the same sample are listed, as sequenced in a study of CD8+ T cells in alopecia areata. The sequencing template was cDNA reverse transcribed from extracted RNA. The table came from immunoSEQ multiplex PCR; TCRdb's copy has only in-frame clones and leaves some out. The sample shows about 23,000 clones, 40% to 60% of them seen only once. The specimen sequenced was NKG2D-high CD8+ T cells sorted from blood. These receptor sequences come from a human donor with alopecia areata.

The chain employs TRBV9 and TRBJ2-6; 8 positions agree with TRBD1. The CDR3 has 14 amino acids. Germline CDR1 is SGDLS and CDR2 is YYNGEE. The J segment lost 0 bases and the V segment lost 7 bases, leaving 0 bases of the junction unmatched. The CDR3 loop reads CASGTGSGANVLTF. The CDR3 nucleotides read TGTGCCAGCGGGACAGGCTCTGGGGCCAACGTCCTGACTTTC.

The chain couples TRBV28 to TRBJ2-5; TRBD2 agrees at 12 bases. There are 17 residues in the CDR3. CDR1 and CDR2 from the germline V gene are MDHEN and SYDVKM. J lost 5 bases, V lost 3 bases, and 10 bases had no gene match. The CDR3 protein is CASSFLAGGPGGETQYF. Written as DNA, the CDR3 is TGTGCCAGCAGTTTCCTAGCGGGAGGGCCAGGAGGGGAGACCCAGTACTTC.

This clone was counted at least ten times. V and J are TRBV28 and TRBJ1-1, with TRBD1 matching over 7 bases. The CDR3 has 14 amino acids. V lost 4 bases and J lost 4; bases outside the gene matches: 6. Per germline, CDR1 MDHEN and CDR2 SYDVKM. CDR3 in DNA: TGTGCCAGCAGTTCGGACAGGAGGGGCACTGAAGCTTTCTTT. Translated: CASSSDRRGTEAFF.

The J gene is TRBJ2-7, the V gene TRBV7-2, with TRBD2 matching over 14 bases. Germline V gene data show CDR1 as SGHTA and CDR2 as FQGNSA. CDR3 length: 17 residues. V gave up 0 bases and J gave up 6 bases; unmatched junction bases: 7. The CDR3 DNA sequence: TGTGCCAGCAGCTTAGCCGGAGGACTAGCGGGAGGTCGCGAGCAGTACTTC. This encodes CASSLAGGLAGGREQYF.

The V gene is TRBV7-9, the J gene TRBJ2-3, with a weak D call TRBD2 (5 bases). The V and J ends lost 5 bases and 1 base respectively, with 13 bases between them. This CDR3 region has 15 residues. Germline V CDR1 and CDR2: SEHNR, FQNEAQ (reference sequence). This CDR3 is CASSIREFGTDTQYF. The CDR3 region has the DNA TGTGCCAGCAGCATACGGGAATTCGGCACAGATACGCAGTATTTT.

This sequence joins TRBV4-1 and TRBJ2-5; 7 bases line up with TRBD2. Germline-derived CDR1 and CDR2 are MGHRA and YSYEKL. The CDR3 totals 19 residues. After removal of 0 bases from V and 0 bases from J, the junction contained 13 bases not matched to a gene. As DNA, the CDR3 is TGCGCCAGCAGCCAAGATCCTGGGGGGATGGCGGGGGACCAAGAGACCCAGTACTTC. The encoded protein is CASSQDPGGMAGDQETQYF.

The chain combines TRBV28 with TRBJ1-5; unclear D gene. The V and J ends lost 2 bases and 5 bases respectively, with 7 bases between them. The CDR3 consists of 13 residues. Germline CDR1 MDHEN, CDR2 SYDVKM. The CDR3 nucleotides read TGTGCCAGCAGTTTAAGGGAATATCAGCCCCAGCATTTT. The encoded protein is CASSLREYQPQHF.

The rearrangement links TRBV7-3 to TRBJ2-3, with 11 bases matching TRBD2. With V trimmed by 4 bases and J by 4 bases, 7 bases remained unmatched. The CDR3 covers 16 residues. Looked up from germline, CDR1 is SGHTA and CDR2 is FQGTGA. CDR3 nucleotide sequence: TGTGCCAGCAGCTCCTTAGCGGGAGGGCCTCCAGATACGCAGTATTTT. Translated, it gives CASSSLAGGPPDTQYF.

This chain joins TRBV11-2 and TRBJ1-1; D gene unclear. Germline-derived CDR1 and CDR2 are SGHAT and FQNNGV. The V end lost 5 bases, the J end lost 2 bases, and 15 bases lay between the germline ends. The CDR3 contains 15 residues. For the CDR3, the DNA is TGTGCCAGCAGCCCCCCGGTAGGAGAAAACACTGAAGCTTTCTTT. This codes for CASSPPVGENTEAFF.

The chain links TRBV6-1 to TRBJ2-2, with D unresolved. CDR1 is MNHNS, CDR2 SASEGT, per germline. Deletions cut 8 bases from V and 5 bases from J, with 6 bases between. The CDR3 runs to 11 residues. For the CDR3, the DNA is TGTGCCAGCTGGTTGACCGGGGAGCTGTTTTTT. It codes for CASWLTGELFF.

This chain joins TRBV7-8 and TRBJ2-1, with 10 bases identical to TRBD2. V was pared by 5 bases and J by 5 bases, with 6 bases of the junction left unmatched. This CDR3 has 15 amino acids. Germline V lookup: CDR1 SGHVS, CDR2 FQNEAQ. Written as DNA, the CDR3 is TGTGCCAGCAGCCCGGTCGGACTAGCGGACAATGAGCAGTTCTTC. Its translation is CASSPVGLADNEQFF.

The chain combines TRBV11-1 with TRBJ2-1; 7 bases agree with TRBD2. Germline V gene sequence: CDR1 SGHAT, CDR2 FQDESV (reference sequence). CDR3 length: 16 residues. Trimming removed 7 bases from V and 3 bases from J; junction bases left unmatched: 12. Written as DNA, the CDR3 is TGTGCCAGCACCCTAAAGCGGGGCCAAAACTACAATGAGCAGTTCTTC. Its protein product is CASTLKRGQNYNEQFF.

This clone occurred a few times. The chain couples TRBV10-3 to TRBJ2-2; 7 positions agree with TRBD2. Germline CDR1 is ENHRY and CDR2 is SYGVKD. V trimming: 10 bases; J trimming: 6 bases; junction bases outside the gene matches: 11. CDR3 length: 14 amino acids. CDR3 residues: CATFRPGLAGELFF. CDR3 sequence (DNA): TGTGCCACCTTCCGCCCCGGACTAGCCGGGGAGCTGTTTTTT.

The J gene is TRBJ2-7, the V gene TRBV7-6; D is unclear. V was trimmed by 0 bases and J by 0 bases, leaving 3 bases between them. The CDR3 loop spans 13 amino acids. The germline gives CDR1 SGHVS, CDR2 FNYEAQ. CDR3 residues: CASSLAVSYEQYF. The CDR3 DNA sequence: TGTGCCAGCAGCTTAGCGGTCTCCTACGAGCAGTACTTC.

The rearrangement joins TRBV4-1 to TRBJ2-7; TRBD2 matches at 10 bases. CDR3 length: 16 amino acids. V was pared by 1 base and J by 3 bases, with 6 bases of the junction left unmatched. CDR1 MGHRA and CDR2 YSYEKL come from the germline V gene. This CDR3 reads CASSQGSSGRYYEQYF. The CDR3, as DNA: TGCGCCAGCAGCCAAGGCTCTAGCGGGAGATACTACGAGCAGTACTTC.

The table lists this clone with a count of one. The chain employs TRBV4-2 and TRBJ2-7, with a weak D call TRBD2 (5 bases). Germline CDR1 LGHNA, CDR2 YNFKEQ. CDR3 size: 13 residues. Trimming shortened V by 5 bases and J by 3 bases, and 11 bases separated the two germline ends. CDR3 sequence: CASSGERFYEQYF. CDR3 in DNA: TGTGCCAGCAGCGGGGAGCGGTTCTACGAGCAGTACTTC.

The chain couples TRBV4-2 to TRBJ2-3; 9 bases align to TRBD1. Germline-derived CDR1 and CDR2 are LGHNA and YNFKEQ. J was trimmed by 0 bases and V by 5 bases; bases with no gene match: 9. The CDR3 consists of 17 residues. For the CDR3, the DNA is TGTGCCAGCAGCGCGACCCTGGGACAGGGTAGCACAGATACGCAGTATTTT. Protein: CASSATLGQGSTDTQYF.

The V gene is TRBV7-3, the J gene TRBJ2-3, with 11 nucleotides matching TRBD2. V lost 5 bases, J lost 6 bases, and 7 bases stayed unmatched. This CDR3 comprises 15 residues. CDR1 and CDR2 (germline): SGHTA, FQGTGA. CDR3: CASSLSGRATDTQYF. CDR3 in DNA: TGTGCCAGCAGCCTTAGCGGGAGGGCCACGGATACGCAGTATTTT.

CDR3 protein: CASSLVRLAGVHEQFF. In nucleotides, the CDR3 is TGTGCCAGCAGCTTAGTTCGACTAGCGGGAGTCCATGAGCAGTTCTTC. The J gene is TRBJ2-1, the V gene TRBV7-8, with 12 bases matching TRBD2. This CDR3 spans 16 amino acids. V shed 1 base, J shed 8 bases, and the junction held 6 bases outside the gene matches. Looked up from germline, CDR1 is SGHVS and CDR2 is FQNEAQ.

CDR3 bases: TGTGCCAGCGGGCTCGAAGAGACCCAGTACTTC. This codes for CASGLEETQYF. This chain joins TRBV28 and TRBJ2-5; D unclear. V was cut by 8 bases and J by 3 bases, with 7 bases left in between. The germline gives CDR1 MDHEN, CDR2 SYDVKM. This CDR3 has 11 amino acids. The whole variable domain, remainder taken from reference TRBV28 and TRBJ2-5, is DVKVTQSSRYLVKRTGEKVFLECVQDMDHENMFWYRQDPGLGLRLIYFSYDVKMKEKGDIPEGYSVSREKKERFSLILESASTNQTSMYLCASGLEETQYFGPGTRLLVL.